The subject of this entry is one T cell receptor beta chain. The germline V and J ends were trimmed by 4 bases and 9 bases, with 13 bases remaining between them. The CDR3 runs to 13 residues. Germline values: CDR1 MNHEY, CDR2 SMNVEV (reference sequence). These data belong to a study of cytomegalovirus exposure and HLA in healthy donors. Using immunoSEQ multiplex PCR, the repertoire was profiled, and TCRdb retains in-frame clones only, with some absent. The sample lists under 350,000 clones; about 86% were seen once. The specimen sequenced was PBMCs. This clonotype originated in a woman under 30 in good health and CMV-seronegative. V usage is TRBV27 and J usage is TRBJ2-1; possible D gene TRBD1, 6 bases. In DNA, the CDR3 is TGTGCCAGCAGTTCCACAGGGTTAGGTGAGCAGTTCTTC. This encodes CASSSTGLGEQFF.